This TCR beta chain emerged from a study of CD8+CD57+ T cells in acquired aplastic anemia. This clonotype occurred a few times. It was patients with CD8+CD57+ cell expansion by flow cytometry who were chosen for sequencing. Profiling of TCR beta VDJ combinations and CDR3 sequences used genomic DNA as template. TCRdb used MiXCR to reprocess the reads, holding one entry per CDR3 protein. The sample gives over 150,000 distinct CDR3 sequences, 55% to 65% of which show up once; 40% to 50% is in the top ten. Trimming stripped 5 bases from V and 1 base from J, with 9 bases between. Looked up from germline, CDR1 is SGHVS and CDR2 is FQNEAQ. CDR3 length: 14 amino acids.

This TCR derives from a human donor with aplastic anemia. Sequencing input: sorted CD4+, CD8+, or CD8+CD57+ T cells (not recorded which) from PBMCs. V usage is TRBV7-8 and J usage is TRBJ1-5, with D uncertain. The CDR3 DNA reads as TGTGCCAGCAGCCCCGGTGGGAGCAATCAGCCCCAGCATTTT. Its protein is CASSPGGSNQPQHF.